What follows are 15 T cell receptor beta chains derived from one specimen sequenced in a study of blood T cell repertoires in COVID-19. The repertoire was sequenced with immunoSEQ multiplex PCR; TCRdb's copy has only in-frame clones and lacks some. The sample records about 120,000 clones, 80% to 90% being singletons. The sample consisted of peripheral blood. The receptors were sampled from a woman between 70 and 85 years old with acute or convalescent COVID-19.

The chain couples TRBV5-1 to TRBJ2-2; TRBD1 matches 9 bases. With V trimmed by 6 bases and J by 5 bases, 8 bases remained unmatched. The length of the CDR3 is 15 residues. Germline CDR1 and CDR2: SGHRS and YFSETQ. The CDR3 loop is CASIHGTGTTGELFF. CDR3 nucleotide sequence: TGCGCCAGCATACACGGGACAGGGACGACCGGGGAGCTGTTTTTT.

The rearrangement joins TRBV19 to TRBJ1-1, with TRBD1 identical over 7 bases. Germline loops: CDR1 LNHDA, CDR2 SQIVND (reference sequence). CDR3 length: 14 amino acids. The junction had 6 bases not matched to a gene; V was cut back by 4 bases and J by 4 bases. The CDR3 sequence: CASSTDRVVTEAFF. CDR3 coding DNA: TGTGCCAGTAGTACTGACAGGGTTGTCACTGAAGCTTTCTTT. Full variable domain (outside the CDR3, taken from reference TRBV19 and TRBJ1-1): DGGITQSPKYLFRKEGQNVTLSCEQNLNHDAMYWYRQDPGQGLRLIYYSQIVNDFQKGDIAEGYSVSREKKESFPLTVTSAQKNPTAFYLCASSTDRVVTEAFFGQGTRLTVV.

The chain combines TRBV29-1 with TRBJ1-4; D is perhaps TRBD1 (6 bases). CDR3 length: 13 amino acids. Germline V gene data show CDR1 as SQVTM and CDR2 as ANQGSEA. Trimming stripped 8 bases from V and 5 bases from J, with 15 bases between. CDR3 DNA sequence: TGCAGCCCGGGGGGCAGGGTCAATGAAAAACTGTTTTTT. This sequence encodes CSPGGRVNEKLFF. Complete variable domain (other parts from reference TRBV29-1 and TRBJ1-4): SAVISQKPSRDICQRGTSLTIQCQVDSQVTMMFWYRQQPGQSLTLIATANQGSEATYESGFVIDKFPISRPNLTFSTLTVSNMSPEDSSIYLCSPGGRVNEKLFFGSGTQLSVL.

CDR3 sequence: CASSPSWGGGTEAFF. DNA of the CDR3: TGTGCCAGTAGTCCCTCGTGGGGGGGAGGCACTGAAGCTTTCTTT. The chain combines TRBV19 with TRBJ1-1; tentative D call: TRBD1 (5 bases). CDR3 size: 15 residues. V dropped 5 bases and J dropped 4 bases, with 17 bases sitting between them. CDR1 is LNHDA and CDR2 is SQIVND in the germline V gene (reference sequence).

V is TRBV6-1 and J is TRBJ2-3; TRBD2 agrees at 7 bases. The CDR3 length is 16 residues. V gave up 4 bases and J gave up 4 bases; unmatched junction bases: 11. The germline V gene encodes CDR1 MNHNS and CDR2 SASEGT. For the CDR3, the DNA is TGTGCCAGCAGTGCCGCGTTGGGGGGGGGAGCAGATACGCAGTATTTT. As protein: CASSAALGGGADTQYF.

The rearrangement uses TRBV2 and TRBJ1-6; D not certain. This CDR3 is 14 amino acids long. V lost 4 bases, J lost 7 bases, and 11 bases lay in between. Germline CDR1 is SNHLY and CDR2 is FYNNEI. For the CDR3, the DNA is TGTGCCAGCAGTGGACGGAGTGGAAATTCACCCCTCCACTTT. Residues: CASSGRSGNSPLHF.

Here the CDR3 DNA reads TGTGCCAGTAGTTGGGGCAGGGTTGAAAAACTGTTTTTT. As protein: CASSWGRVEKLFF. The gene calls are TRBV19 and TRBJ1-4; D is possibly TRBD1 (5 bases). Germline values: CDR1 LNHDA, CDR2 SQIVND (reference sequence). CDR3 length: 13 residues. V was trimmed by 5 bases and J by 7 bases, leaving 11 bases between them.

This clone showed up just a few times. The V and J genes are TRBV9 and TRBJ2-2; D gene uncertain. The CDR3 loop spans 14 amino acids. Germline loops: CDR1 SGDLS, CDR2 YYNGEE. Trimming removed 4 bases from V and 7 bases from J, with 14 bases in between. CDR3 residues: CASSPPSVIGELFF. The CDR3 DNA is TGTGCCAGCAGCCCCCCCAGTGTAATCGGGGAGCTGTTTTTT.

This sequence joins TRBV27 and TRBJ1-4; TRBD1 agrees at 9 bases. CDR3 length: 15 residues. The junction had 8 bases not matched to a gene; V was cut back by 5 bases and J by 7 bases. Germline V gene lookup returns CDR1 MNHEY and CDR2 SMNVEV (reference sequence). CDR3: CASSATGGRVEKLFF. The CDR3 DNA sequence: TGTGCCAGCAGTGCAACAGGGGGCCGGGTTGAAAAACTGTTTTTT.

The chain employs TRBV6-5 and TRBJ2-1; 11 nucleotides align to TRBD1. The CDR3 runs 15 residues. V was clipped by 8 bases and J by 8 bases; unmatched bases: 11. CDR1 is MNHEY and CDR2 is SVGAGI in the germline V gene. The DNA of the CDR3 is TGTGCCAGCGTTGTTCGGACAGGGGGCCGCGATGAGCAGTTCTTC. The encoded protein is CASVVRTGGRDEQFF.

This clone was seen only a few times. The genes are TRBV7-6 and TRBJ2-5, with TRBD1 matching 7 bases. The V and J ends lost 5 bases and 0 bases, in that order; junction bases with no gene match: 3. The CDR3 runs to 14 residues. Germline-derived CDR1 and CDR2 are SGHVS and FNYEAQ. The CDR3 DNA reads TGTGCCAGCAGCGTCGACAGGGACCAAGAGACCCAGTACTTC. Protein product: CASSVDRDQETQYF.

The V and J genes are TRBV6-5 and TRBJ2-5, with 8 bases fitting TRBD2. V lost 2 bases, J lost 2 bases, and 4 bases stayed unmatched. CDR3 size: 15 residues. Germline values: CDR1 MNHEY, CDR2 SVGAGI. The CDR3 DNA reads as TGTGCCAGCAGTTACCTCACGGGGGGGCAAGAGACCCAGTACTTC. This translates into CASSYLTGGQETQYF.

The V call is TRBV5-6, the J call TRBJ2-7; TRBD2 matches at 7 bases. CDR1 is SGHDT and CDR2 is YYEEEE in the germline V gene. There are 13 residues in the CDR3. V shed 7 bases, J shed 6 bases, and the junction held 10 bases outside the gene matches. The CDR3 sequence is CASRPGRGFEQYF. In nucleotides, the CDR3 is TGTGCCAGCCGCCCGGGGAGGGGATTCGAGCAGTACTTC.

This chain joins TRBV5-4 and TRBJ1-2, with D unclear. V was pared by 5 bases and J by 5 bases, with 13 bases between. The V gene's germline CDR1 is SGHNT and CDR2 YYREEE (reference sequence). The CDR3 contains 13 residues. CDR3 protein: CASSSTLAYGYTF. The CDR3 nucleotides are TGTGCCAGCAGTTCCACGTTGGCATATGGCTACACCTTC.

The rearrangement uses TRBV5-8 and TRBJ2-3; D possibly corresponds to TRBD1 (5 bases). The CDR3 is made up of 15 amino acids. The germline V gene encodes CDR1 SGHTS and CDR2 YDEGEE. V was trimmed by 6 bases and J by 6 bases, leaving 20 bases between them. In nucleotides, the CDR3 is TGTGCCAGCACCCCGACAGCGAAGGTGTGGGATACGCAGTATTTT. Amino acids: CASTPTAKVWDTQYF.